These 9 T cell receptor beta chains were all obtained from the same sample, sequenced in a study of T-cell memory formation after mild COVID-19. TCRdb redid the calling of the 5' RACE reads with MiXCR, one entry per CDR3 protein. Here the sample spans about 410,000 distinct CDR3 sequences, 20% to 30% being singletons. The material sequenced was PBMCs or a T cell subset sorted from them (not recorded which). The receptor set was obtained from an adult woman who had mild COVID-19 (a few samples of this study predate the infection). Cell type and time point are not known.

There are a few counts of this clonotype. J is TRBJ1-1 and V is TRBV7-9; D perhaps matches TRBD1 (5 bases). Germline CDR1 SEHNR, CDR2 FQNEAQ (reference sequence). V shed 7 bases and J shed 8 bases, with 11 bases lying between them. CDR3 length: 11 residues. The CDR3 nucleotides are TGTGCCAGCACCTCCGGGGCCGAAGCTTTCTTT. Amino acid sequence: CASTSGAEAFF.

This clonotype was counted a few times. The gene calls are TRBV25-1 and TRBJ2-7; TRBD1 matches at 7 bases. This CDR3 region has 14 residues. After removal of 8 bases from V and 3 bases from J, the junction contained 10 bases not matched to a gene. The germline CDR1 and CDR2 sequences are MGHDK and SYGVNS. The CDR3 here is CASGTMTGNYEQYF. The CDR3 coding sequence is TGTGCCAGCGGGACGATGACAGGGAACTACGAGCAGTACTTC.

The chain recombines TRBV7-9 with TRBJ1-1; no firm D call. From germline, CDR1 is SEHNR and CDR2 FQNEAQ (reference sequence). This CDR3 contains 14 residues. Trimming stripped 7 bases from V and 0 bases from J, with 12 bases between. This chain's CDR3 is CASTFGLMNTEAFF. The CDR3 DNA is TGTGCCAGCACCTTCGGGCTAATGAACACTGAAGCTTTCTTT. The full variable domain, its missing parts supplied by reference TRBV7-9 and TRBJ1-1, is DTGVSQNPRHKITKRGQNVTFRCDPISEHNRLYWYRQTLGQGPEFLTYFQNEAQLEKSRLLSDRFSAERPKGSFSTLEIQRTEQGDSAMYLCASTFGLMNTEAFFGQGTRLTVV.

This clonotype was recorded a few times. The chain couples TRBV12-3 or TRBV12-4 to TRBJ2-3, with a weak D call TRBD2 (6 bases). With 5 bases removed from V and 7 bases from J, the gap between germline ends came to 10 bases. The CDR3 is made up of 12 amino acids. CDR3 in DNA: TGTGCCAGCAGTCTTGCGGGATATACGCAGTATTTT. Protein product: CASSLAGYTQYF.

This clonotype showed up just once. V gene TRBV20-1 combines with J gene TRBJ2-3; perhaps TRBD2 as D (6 bases). The CDR3 contains 14 residues. Germline CDR1 DFQATT, CDR2 SNEGSKA (reference sequence). The V end lost 1 base, the J end lost 0 bases, and 8 bases lay between the germline ends. The CDR3 region is CSARVGGSTDTQYF. The CDR3, as DNA: TGCAGTGCTAGAGTCGGGGGTAGCACAGATACGCAGTATTTT.

This clonotype came up once. V is TRBV7-2 and J is TRBJ2-1; D unresolved. Germline assignment: CDR1 SGHTA and CDR2 FQGNSA. The CDR3 spans 14 residues. V was pared by 6 bases and J by 6 bases, with 15 bases between. The CDR3 loop reads CASSFVGPANEQFF. Here the CDR3 DNA reads TGTGCCAGCAGTTTTGTAGGCCCGGCCAATGAGCAGTTCTTC.

The chain uses TRBV5-1 and TRBJ1-1, with D possibly being TRBD1 (6 bases). Germline CDR1 SGHRS, CDR2 YFSETQ. The CDR3 spans 16 residues. V was shortened by 0 bases and J by 4 bases, with 16 bases between the two germline ends. As DNA, the CDR3 is TGCGCCAGCAGCTTGGGGCAGGGGCGCTTACCCACTGAAGCTTTCTTT. Translated, it gives CASSLGQGRLPTEAFF.

The chain couples TRBV7-9 to TRBJ1-4; tentatively, D is TRBD1 (6 bases). Per germline, CDR1 SEHNR and CDR2 FQNEAQ (reference sequence). The V and J ends lost 6 bases and 1 base respectively, with 15 bases between them. This CDR3 contains 16 residues. The CDR3 bases are TGTGCCAGCAGTTATACAGGGACGAAAACTAATGAAAAACTGTTTTTT. It translates to CASSYTGTKTNEKLFF. Based on the CDR3 plus reference TRBV7-9 and TRBJ1-4, the full variable domain is DTGVSQNPRHKITKRGQNVTFRCDPISEHNRLYWYRQTLGQGPEFLTYFQNEAQLEKSRLLSDRFSAERPKGSFSTLEIQRTEQGDSAMYLCASSYTGTKTNEKLFFGSGTQLSVL.

This clonotype was seen more than once but under ten times. The J gene is TRBJ2-1, the V gene TRBV12-3 or TRBV12-4; D possibly matches TRBD1 or TRBD2 (6 bases each). The CDR3 spans 18 residues. V lost 6 bases, J lost 3 bases, and 24 bases lay in between. As DNA, the CDR3 is TGTGCCAGCAGCCGAACTAGGGCGGGAATACAGGGCTACAATGAGCAGTTCTTC. Translated: CASSRTRAGIQGYNEQFF.